This T cell receptor (beta chain) was captured in a study of OX40 agonist ivuxolimab in advanced cancers. Study-wide background: Ivuxolimab, which patients received intravenously every 2 weeks, was dosed at 0.01 to 10 mg/kg.

Trimming at V came to 5 bases and at J to 2 bases, leaving 7 bases not matched to a gene. There are 15 residues in the CDR3. CDR1 is SGHRS, CDR2 YFSETQ, per germline. Clones were sequenced by immunoSEQ multiplex PCR, and TCRdb holds only the in-frame ones, with some missing. The sample includes just over 7,500 clones, roughly 85% of them seen just once. For this clone: Its antigen is undetermined.

Overall study results and limits: In a subset of nonresponders, normalized T-cell clonal expansion was also low.

Source: CD4+ or CD8+ T cells sorted from blood, taken in a trial of the OX40 agonist ivuxolimab. This receptor was taken from an adult with an advanced solid tumor such as melanoma, head and neck, liver or kidney cancer. V usage is TRBV5-1 and J usage is TRBJ2-3, with 8 bases fitting TRBD2. In nucleotides, the CDR3 is TGCGCCAGCAGGCTAGCGGGTATAGTCACAGATACGCAGTATTTT. The encoded protein is CASRLAGIVTDTQYF.